This TCR beta chain was recovered during a study of T cells in Graves' hyperthyroidism and ophthalmopathy. Study-level background: Peripheral blood was collected at initial diagnosis, before any treatment.

Germline V gene sequence: CDR1 SGHRS, CDR2 YFSETQ. The V end lost 0 bases, the J end lost 8 bases, and 21 bases lay between the germline ends. The CDR3 has 17 residues. The source material, RNA transcripts, was used to amplify TCR beta CDR3 regions. TCR CDR3 underwent first-round RT-PCR with the HTBI primer set. TCRdb called the multiplex PCR reads again in MiXCR, with one record for every CDR3 protein. The table has under 600,000 distinct CDR3 sequences, around 16% seen once. This clonotype has a count of ten or more. Its antigen is still unknown. Notes on the study in general: Blood also carried most thyroid clonotypes expanded above 0.001. Ophthalmopathy was identified by the model a median about seven months ahead of onset.

This chain links TRBV5-1 with TRBJ2-1; weak D call: TRBD1 (5 bases). The TCR originated in a woman aged 40 to 50 with Graves' ophthalmopathy. Sequences were obtained from blood. Written as DNA, the CDR3 is TGCGCCAGCAGCTTGGAGCAGGGTGGTTTAACTCTCCATGAGCAGTTCTTC. This translates into CASSLEQGGLTLHEQFF.